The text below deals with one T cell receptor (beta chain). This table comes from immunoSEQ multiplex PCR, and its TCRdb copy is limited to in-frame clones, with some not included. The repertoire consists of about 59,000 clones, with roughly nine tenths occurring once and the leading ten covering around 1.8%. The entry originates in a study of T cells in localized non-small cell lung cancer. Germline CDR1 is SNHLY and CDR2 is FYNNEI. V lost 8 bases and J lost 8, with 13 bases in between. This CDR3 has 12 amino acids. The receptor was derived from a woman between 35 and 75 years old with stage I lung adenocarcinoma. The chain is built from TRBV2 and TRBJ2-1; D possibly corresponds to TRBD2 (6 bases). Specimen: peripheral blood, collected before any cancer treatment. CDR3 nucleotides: TGTGCCAGCGGGACTCCCGGGTATGAGCAGTTCTTC. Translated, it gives CASGTPGYEQFF.